These 16 T cell receptor beta chains were all obtained from the same sample, sequenced in a study of metastatic and nonmetastatic thyroid tumors. No treatment had been given to any patient before thyroid surgery. TCRdb re-called the PCR reads with MiXCR. The profile shows about 7,600 clones, 27% of them singletons. What was sequenced was adjacent normal tissue. These receptors originate from a female donor with papillary thyroid cancer or a benign thyroid nodule (not recorded which). Some clones in this sample may be carry-over from other donors' samples.

DNA for the CDR3: TGTGCCAGCAGCCAATCTAGCGGGAACAATGAGCAGTTCTTC. Translation: CASSQSSGNNEQFF. J is TRBJ2-1 and V is TRBV3-1, with 9 bases identical to TRBD2. The germline gives CDR1 LGHDT, CDR2 YNNKEL (reference sequence). The CDR3 length is 14 residues. With 2 bases clipped from V and 5 bases from J, the junction kept 1 base outside the gene matches.

Concerning this clone: This may be a read error: a much more frequent sequence differs by one nucleotide. Because it lacks the conserved phenylalanine or tryptophan at the end, this CDR3 is likely a read error. It is unclear where the CDR3 begins or ends on the DNA, so no DNA is shown, and the CDR3 is as TCRdb lists it. The V and J genes are TRBV14 and TRBJ1-1. The CDR3 has 8 residues if both end residues are counted. CDR1 and CDR2 from the germline V gene are SGHDN and FVKESK. The CDR3 region is CVSSELAG.

The gene calls are TRBV11-2 and TRBJ2-3; 7 nucleotides align to TRBD1. The CDR3 has 16 amino acids. Germline V gene lookup returns CDR1 SGHAT and CDR2 FQNNGV. After removal of 1 base from V and 2 bases from J, the junction contained 6 bases not matched to a gene. The CDR3: CASSLGQGLSTDTQYF. CDR3 nucleotide sequence: TGTGCCAGCAGCTTAGGACAGGGCTTATCCACAGATACGCAGTATTTT.

The rearrangement joins TRBV9 to TRBJ2-5, with TRBD2 identical over 16 bases. Per the germline V gene, CDR1 is SGDLS and CDR2 is YYNGEE. V shed 4 bases, J shed 1 base, and the junction held 10 bases outside the gene matches. The CDR3 contains 19 residues. CDR3 residues: CASSPGLAGGGRVQETQYF. CDR3 DNA sequence: TGTGCCAGCAGCCCGGGACTAGCGGGAGGGGGTAGGGTCCAAGAGACCCAGTACTTC.

This clone was observed a handful of times. CDR3 amino acids: CASSSGYSGNTIYF. The CDR3 DNA is TGTGCCAGCAGTTCAGGATATAGTGGAAACACCATATATTTT. The chain is built from TRBV6-1 and TRBJ1-3; D unresolved. The germline gives CDR1 MNHNS, CDR2 SASEGT. The CDR3 extends over 14 amino acids. V was trimmed by 5 bases and J by 3 bases, leaving 11 bases between them.

CDR3 loop: CASSSPSGAYEQYF. The DNA of the CDR3 is TGTGCCAGCAGTTCCCCGTCGGGGGCCTACGAGCAGTACTTC. V gene TRBV6-2 or TRBV6-3 combines with J gene TRBJ2-7; tentatively, D is TRBD2 (6 bases). The V end lost 4 bases, the J end lost 2 bases, and 12 bases lay between the germline ends. The germline gives CDR1 MNHEY, CDR2 SVGEGT. The CDR3 sequence is 14 residues long.

The V call is TRBV5-1, the J call TRBJ2-7; D assignment may be TRBD1 or TRBD2 (5 bases each). Trimming left V 4 bases short and J 5 bases short, with 19 bases between. The CDR3 runs 15 residues. Germline-derived CDR1 and CDR2 are SGHRS and YFSETQ. CDR3 sequence reads: CASSSRQSRGDEQYF. The CDR3 DNA reads TGCGCCAGCAGCAGCCGACAGAGCAGAGGGGACGAGCAGTACTTC.

On this clone itself: One end of the junction does not line up with germline, which may come from a read error. The chain joins TRBV24-1 to TRBJ2-5; D unresolved. CDR1 and CDR2 from the germline V gene are KGHDR and SFDVKD. There are 15 residues in the CDR3. CDR3 sequence (DNA): TGTGCCTCCAGTGGTGTCCGGACCAACCTAGTGACCCAGTACTTC. Residues: CASSGVRTNLVTQYF.

Within the sample, this clone is medium-sized. The chain employs TRBV7-9 and TRBJ2-7; D tentatively reads TRBD1 or TRBD2 (5 bases each). This CDR3 region has 12 residues. CDR1 is SEHNR, CDR2 FQNEAQ, per germline (reference sequence). The V and J ends lost 4 bases and 4 bases respectively, with 8 bases between them. CDR3 DNA sequence: TGTGCCAGCAGCTCGAGGGGTTACGAGCAGTACTTC. Protein: CASSSRGYEQYF.

J is TRBJ2-1 and V is TRBV2; weak D call: TRBD2 (6 bases). The CDR3 consists of 14 residues. The germline CDR1 and CDR2 sequences are SNHLY and FYNNEI. Trimming took off 7 bases at V and 3 bases at J, with 13 bases between the two ends. In DNA form, the CDR3 reads TGTGCCAGCATTTACGGGGGAAGCTACAATGAGCAGTTCTTC. Translating gives CASIYGGSYNEQFF.

Relative to its sample, this clone is medium-sized. A much larger clone differs by one base, so this may be a read error. Other DNA sequences in this sample translate to the same CDR3. The chain employs TRBV6-1 and TRBJ1-2; tentatively, D is TRBD1 (5 bases). Germline CDR1 and CDR2: MNHNS and SASEGT. The CDR3 runs to 13 residues. V was cut by 6 bases and J by 4 bases, with 12 bases left in between. The CDR3 spells CASSERGVYGYTF. The CDR3 DNA is TGTGCCAGCAGCGAGAGGGGTGTCTATGGCTACACCTTC.

This clone was counted ten times or more. The CDR3 spells CASSPSAGGPDSYNEQFF. In DNA, the CDR3 is TGTGCCAGCTCACCAAGTGCGGGAGGGCCAGACTCCTACAATGAGCAGTTCTTC. J is TRBJ2-1 and V is TRBV18, with 9 bases that match TRBD2. The V gene end was trimmed by 2 bases and the J gene end by 0 bases; junction bases not matched to a gene: 8. The germline CDR1 and CDR2 sequences are KGHSH and LQKENI. The CDR3 loop spans 18 amino acids.

In its sample, this clone was seen a few times. The CDR3 here is CATLRWGEQFF. The CDR3 nucleotides are TGTGCCACACTTCGATGGGGCGAGCAGTTCTTC. The chain recombines TRBV6-4 with TRBJ2-1; D is perhaps TRBD1 (5 bases). V gave up 10 bases and J gave up 10 bases, with 14 bases separating them. The CDR3 is made up of 11 amino acids. From germline, CDR1 is MRHNA and CDR2 SNTAGT.

J is TRBJ2-2 and V is TRBV20-1; possibly TRBD1 or TRBD2 for D (5 bases each). V lost 7 bases to trimming and J lost 2 bases, with 11 bases between them. The CDR3 is 13 amino acids. From germline, CDR1 is DFQATT and CDR2 SNEGSKA (reference sequence). CDR3 residues: CSGDADNTGELFF. Written as DNA, the CDR3 is TGCAGTGGGGACGCCGACAACACCGGGGAGCTGTTTTTT.

This clone rates as medium-sized. The chain employs TRBV19 and TRBJ2-7; 7 positions agree with TRBD1. The V and J ends lost 3 bases and 0 bases, in that order; junction bases with no gene match: 2. The germline CDR1 and CDR2 sequences are LNHDA and SQIVND (reference sequence). The CDR3 totals 14 residues. In DNA form, the CDR3 reads TGTGCCAGTAGTATGACAGGGATCTCCTACGAGCAGTACTTC. Its translation is CASSMTGISYEQYF.

Judged by abundance, this clone is medium-sized. This chain links TRBV15 with TRBJ1-5, with unresolved D. The CDR3 is made up of 15 amino acids. V was shortened by 1 base and J by 5 bases, with 12 bases between the two germline ends. Looked up from germline, CDR1 is LNHNV and CDR2 is YYDKDF (reference sequence). The CDR3 loop reads CATSRGTQRDQPQHF. As DNA, the CDR3 is TGTGCCACCAGCAGAGGAACCCAGCGGGATCAGCCCCAGCATTTT.